This is a list of T cell receptor beta chains from one sample in a study of early T cells in non-severe SARS-CoV-2 infection. Using its own MiXCR run on the 5' RACE reads, TCRdb lists one record per CDR3 protein. The top ten clones hold 3.5% to 4% of a sample with 120,000 or so distinct CDR3 sequences, approximately 12% of them seen once. Material: whole blood, obtained at baseline. The receptors derive from an adult who was a healthcare worker with PCR-confirmed SARS-CoV-2 infection or an uninfected control (not recorded which). CDR3s include the opening cysteine and the closing phenylalanine or tryptophan. The D gene is left open where the match is weak. The size field is filled for only some rows; it gives once, few, many or a size class.

>many|TRBV20-1|TRBJ1-5|.
TGCAGTGCTAGAGATGCCCCCTCCCCTCTGCATTTT
CSARDAPSPLHF
>few|TRBV29-1|TRBJ2-5|.
TGCAGCGTTGCAGGAGAGACCCAGTACTTC
CSVAGETQYF
>many|TRBV10-3|TRBJ1-2|.
TGTGCCATCAGTGAAGTAGAGGGCTATGGCTACACCTTC
CAISEVEGYGYTF
>.|TRBV6-4|TRBJ1-5|.
TGTGCCAGCAGTGACTGGTCGAGGGCGCGCAATCAGCCCCAGCATTTT
CASSDWSRARNQPQHF
>few|TRBV20-1|TRBJ1-3|.
TGCAGTGCTTGGGGACGGAACTCTGAAAACACCATATATTTT
CSAWGRNSENTIYF
>.|TRBV2|TRBJ1-2|.
TGTGCCAGCAGGCCGGACGGACATGGCTACACCTTC
CASRPDGHGYTF
>.|TRBV6-5|TRBJ1-1|TRBD1
TGTGCCAGCAGTTACGAGGGGACAGCGAACACTGAAGCTTTCTTT
CASSYEGTANTEAFF
>.|TRBV6-5|TRBJ2-1|.
TGTGCCAGCAGTCCTACGGGACGGTACAATGAGCAGTTCTTC
CASSPTGRYNEQFF
>once|TRBV29-1|TRBJ2-2|.
TGCAGCGTTGAAGATCGGTCGGGATCGGGGGAGCTGTTTTTT
CSVEDRSGSGELFF
>many|TRBV18|TRBJ1-1|.
TGTGCCAGCTCACCACCGGGAGGGTACGGCACTGAAGCTTTCTTT
CASSPPGGYGTEAFF
>.|TRBV29-1|TRBJ1-2|.
TGCAGCGTTGAAACAGAAGGCTACACCTTC
CSVETEGYTF
>.|TRBV19|TRBJ2-1|TRBD1
TGTGCCAGTAGTATAACCCGGACAGGGGGAAGGTACAATGAGCAGTTCTTC
CASSITRTGGRYNEQFF
>.|TRBV2|TRBJ1-6|.
TGTGCCAGCACCGAAGGGTTACCCCTCCACTTT
CASTEGLPLHF
>many|TRBV12-3/TRBV12-4|TRBJ1-5|.
TGTGCCAGCAGTTGGGGGACGGCGAGGCCCCAGCATTTT
CASSWGTARPQHF
>few|TRBV5-4|TRBJ2-7|.
TGTGCCAGCACCCGACAGGGGAGGGGCGAGCAGTACTTC
CASTRQGRGEQYF
>.|TRBV11-2|TRBJ1-2|.
TGTGCCAGCAGCTTTTTCGGGGCTGGCTACACCTTC
CASSFFGAGYTF
>many|TRBV7-2|TRBJ2-5|TRBD2
TGTGCCAGCAGCCCCATCGGGCTAGCGGCGGAGACCCAGTACTTC
CASSPIGLAAETQYF
>.|TRBV20-1|TRBJ2-2|.
TGCAGTGCTAGAGTCAGGAACACCGGGGAGCTGTTTTTT
CSARVRNTGELFF
>few|TRBV18|TRBJ1-1|.
TGTGCCAGCTCACCACGGTCCGGGGAGAACACTGAAGCTTTCTTT
CASSPRSGENTEAFF
>many|TRBV2|TRBJ1-2|.
TGTGCCAGCAGTGATATGGGTAACGGCTACACCTTC
CASSDMGNGYTF
>few|TRBV3-1|TRBJ1-1|.
TGTGCCAGCAGCGTAAGAGGGGCGCCCACTGAAGCTTTCTTT
CASSVRGAPTEAFF
>.|TRBV5-1|TRBJ2-7|.
TGCGCCAGCAGCTCACCCCAGGGTAGCTACGAGCAGTACTTC
CASSSPQGSYEQYF
>many|TRBV25-1|TRBJ2-5|TRBD1
TGTGCCAGCAGTCCCTGGGACAGCCAAGAGACCCAGTACTTC
CASSPWDSQETQYF
>few|TRBV12-3/TRBV12-4|TRBJ2-2|.
TGTGCCAGCAGGCCCCGACAGGCCGGGGAGCTGTTTTTT
CASRPRQAGELFF